These T cell receptor beta chains were read from a single sample in a study of cytomegalovirus exposure and HLA in healthy donors. Only in-frame clones appear in the TCRdb table, and some are missing; sequencing was by immunoSEQ multiplex PCR. The sample has roughly 30,000 clones, around nine tenths seen once; the top ten hold approximately 3%. Sequenced input: PBMCs. The receptors shown here come from a boy younger than 18 in good health and CMV-seronegative. The CDR3 runs from the conserved cysteine through the conserved F or W. A D gene is named only where the DNA matches it firmly. Clone size is shown for a subset of rows, as once, few, many or a class of expanded clone.

-	TRBJ1-5	-	TRBV7-8	CASSPKRGISGNQPQHF	TGTGCCAGCAGCCCCAAGAGGGGGATATCGGGCAATCAGCCCCAGCATTTT
TRBD1	TRBJ2-1	-	TRBV6-1	CATLDRGRLNEQFF	TGTGCCACCTTGGACAGGGGCCGCCTCAATGAGCAGTTCTTC
TRBD2	TRBJ2-5	-	TRBV5-1	CASSLSSGGVQETQYF	TGCGCCAGCAGCCTATCTAGCGGGGGGGTTCAAGAGACCCAGTACTTC
TRBD1	TRBJ1-2	-	TRBV9	CASSVGDRDSWGYTF	TGTGCCAGCAGCGTAGGGGACAGGGACTCGTGGGGCTACACCTTC
-	TRBJ1-5	few	TRBV4-1	CASSQGDSQRNQPQHF	TGCGCCAGCAGCCAAGGCGACAGCCAGCGCAATCAGCCCCAGCATTTT
-	TRBJ2-1	-	TRBV4-2	CASNLRGVAGPYNEQFF	TGTGCCAGCAATCTCCGCGGGGTCGCGGGACCCTACAATGAGCAGTTCTTC
-	TRBJ2-7	-	TRBV23-1	CASSPLFAPSAYEQYF	TGCGCCAGCAGTCCACTCTTTGCCCCATCGGCCTACGAGCAGTACTTC
TRBD1	TRBJ1-2	-	TRBV19	CASSIGTGSDGYTF	TGTGCCAGTAGTATAGGGACAGGGTCTGATGGCTACACCTTC
TRBD2	TRBJ2-3	few	TRBV9	CASSGTSGGARDTQYF	TGTGCCAGCAGCGGGACTAGCGGGGGGGCCAGAGATACGCAGTATTTT
-	TRBJ1-5	-	TRBV4-2	CASSQETGSNQPQHF	TGTGCCAGCAGCCAAGAAACGGGTAGCAATCAGCCCCAGCATTTT
-	TRBJ1-2	-	TRBV5-6	CVSSLVEGINTF	TGTGTCAGCAGCTTGGTGGAGGGTATCAACACCTTC
-	TRBJ2-6	-	TRBV29-1	CSVVTGSPSGANVLTF	TGCAGCGTTGTTACAGGGTCGCCCTCTGGGGCCAACGTCCTGACTTTC
-	TRBJ1-5	once	TRBV27	CASSPRAGGVGYSNQPQHF	TGTGCCAGCAGCCCCCGAGCGGGGGGCGTAGGCTATAGCAATCAGCCCCAGCATTTT
-	TRBJ2-5	-	TRBV4-1	CASSQEGVRGETQYF	TGCGCCAGCAGCCAGGAAGGAGTTAGGGGAGAGACCCAGTACTTC
TRBD2	TRBJ2-5	few	TRBV18	CASSPFSAGDGETQYF	TGTGCCAGCTCACCTTTTTCTGCGGGGGATGGGGAGACCCAGTACTTC
-	TRBJ2-2	-	TRBV5-1	CASSLRDTNTGELFF	TGCGCCAGCAGCCTCCGGGACACGAACACCGGGGAGCTGTTTTTT
-	TRBJ2-3	-	TRBV7-9	CASSLIFSVTDTQYF	TGTGCCAGCAGCTTAATTTTTTCAGTGACAGATACGCAGTATTTT
-	TRBJ1-2	-	TRBV7-5	CARSFRDRGLNYGYTF	TGTGCCAGAAGCTTTAGAGACAGGGGGCTTAACTATGGCTACACCTTC
-	TRBJ2-1	-	TRBV7-6	CASSLVVGPPLNEQFF	TGTGCCAGCAGCTTAGTAGTGGGCCCCCCTCTGAATGAGCAGTTCTTC
TRBD1	TRBJ1-4	-	TRBV5-1	CASSLFTGGEKLFF	TGCGCCAGCAGCCTATTTACAGGGGGAGAAAAACTGTTTTTT
-	TRBJ1-5	-	TRBV7-8	CASSIGTWGLTSNQPQHF	TGTGCCAGCAGCATAGGGACATGGGGTCTGACTAGCAATCAGCCCCAGCATTTT
TRBD2	TRBJ2-2	-	TRBV9	CASSVSSGGTGELFF	TGTGCCAGCAGCGTTTCTAGCGGGGGCACCGGGGAGCTGTTTTTT
-	TRBJ2-3	-	TRBV11-3	CASSLGGLYSGTDTQYF	TGTGCCAGCAGCTTAGGGGGCCTTTACTCAGGCACAGATACGCAGTATTTT
-	TRBJ2-7	-	TRBV4-1	CASSQEPNLLESSYEQYF	TGCGCCAGCAGCCAAGAGCCCAACCTACTAGAGAGCTCCTACGAGCAGTACTTC
-	TRBJ2-3	-	TRBV7-8	CASSLRGGRSLVDTQYF	TGTGCCAGCAGCTTACGAGGAGGGCGTTCTTTAGTGGATACGCAGTATTTT
-	TRBJ1-4	-	TRBV19	CAISPGPRGGKLFF	TGTGCCATTTCCCCGGGACCCCGGGGAGGGAAACTGTTTTTT
-	TRBJ1-5	-	TRBV21-1	CASSNWDRIYSNQPQHF	TGTGCCAGCAGCAACTGGGACAGGATTTATAGCAATCAGCCCCAGCATTTT
-	TRBJ1-5	-	TRBV4-3	CASSQEAREYQPQHF	TGCGCCAGCAGCCAAGAAGCACGGGAGTATCAGCCCCAGCATTTT
-	TRBJ1-1	-	TRBV5-1	CASSSAQGLNTEAFF	TGCGCCAGCAGCTCCGCACAGGGTCTGAACACTGAAGCTTTCTTT
-	TRBJ1-3	-	TRBV9	CASSVTWTAGSGNTIYF	TGTGCCAGCAGCGTCACATGGACAGCCGGCTCTGGAAACACCATATATTTT
-	TRBJ1-6	once	TRBV18	CASSPRDIGSNSPLHF	TGTGCCAGCTCACCCCGGGACATTGGAAGTAATTCACCCCTCCACTTT
-	TRBJ1-5	-	TRBV7-2	CASSLQGHQPQHF	TGTGCCAGCAGCTTACAGGGCCATCAGCCCCAGCATTTT
TRBD2	TRBJ2-3	-	TRBV4-2	CASSQGTSGGGTDTQYF	TGTGCCAGCAGCCAAGGGACTAGCGGGGGGGGCACAGATACGCAGTATTTT
TRBD2	TRBJ2-3	-	TRBV9	CASSASGGGTDTQYF	TGTGCCAGCAGCGCTAGCGGGGGGGGCACAGATACGCAGTATTTT
TRBD2	TRBJ2-4	-	TRBV29-1	CSVDGLAGGKSKNIQYF	TGCAGCGTTGATGGGCTAGCGGGGGGCAAATCCAAAAACATTCAGTACTTC
-	TRBJ2-7	-	TRBV10-3	CAIRESLYEQYF	TGTGCCATCAGGGAGAGCCTCTACGAGCAGTACTTC
TRBD1	TRBJ1-1	-	TRBV5-1	CASSSGQGTTEAFF	TGCGCCAGCAGCTCGGGACAGGGAACCACTGAAGCTTTCTTT
TRBD1	TRBJ2-1	-	TRBV19	CASSSDRGLINEQFF	TGTGCCAGTAGTTCGGACAGGGGTCTTATCAATGAGCAGTTCTTC
-	TRBJ2-1	-	TRBV19	CASNPTEINEQFF	TGTGCCAGTAACCCTACAGAAATCAATGAGCAGTTCTTC
-	TRBJ2-1	-	TRBV7-9	CASSLVSYNEQFF	TGTGCCAGCAGCTTAGTATCCTACAATGAGCAGTTCTTC
-	TRBJ1-5	-	TRBV4-3	CASSQGRGRQPQHF	TGCGCCAGCAGCCAAGGGCGGGGGCGTCAGCCCCAGCATTTT
-	TRBJ2-2	-	TRBV7-3	CASSTSRGGTGELFF	TGTGCCAGCAGCACTTCTCGGGGTGGCACCGGGGAGCTGTTTTTT
-	TRBJ2-7	-	TRBV11-2	CASTLREVRDEQYF	TGTGCCAGCACCCTCCGAGAGGTGAGGGACGAGCAGTACTTC
-	TRBJ2-7	-	TRBV5-6	CASSWGDEQYF	TGTGCCAGCAGCTGGGGGGACGAGCAGTACTTC
TRBD2	TRBJ2-3	-	TRBV4-2	CASSPLAGGRDTQYF	TGTGCCAGCAGCCCACTAGCGGGGGGGCGGGATACGCAGTATTTT
TRBD2	TRBJ2-7	-	TRBV27	CASRPVPGLAGDEQYF	TGTGCCAGCAGGCCGGTCCCGGGACTAGCGGGGGACGAGCAGTACTTC
-	TRBJ1-5	-	TRBV7-2	CASGEGRNQPQHF	TGTGCCAGCGGGGAGGGAAGGAATCAGCCCCAGCATTTT
-	TRBJ2-1	-	TRBV27	CASSLGAGQLWINEQFF	TGTGCCAGCAGTCTGGGGGCCGGGCAGCTATGGATCAATGAGCAGTTCTTC
-	TRBJ2-7	-	TRBV5-1	CASSKTDYEQYF	TGCGCCAGCAGCAAAACAGACTACGAGCAGTACTTC
-	TRBJ2-7	-	TRBV5-5	CASSLRQGSHEQYF	TGTGCCAGCAGTTTGCGTCAGGGGTCCCACGAGCAGTACTTC
TRBD1	TRBJ2-7	once	TRBV27	CASRGPGQIAFQYF	TGTGCCAGCAGGGGGCCGGGACAGATCGCCTTTCAGTACTTC
TRBD2	TRBJ2-1	-	TRBV7-2	CASSALTSGGSEQFF	TGTGCCAGCAGCGCTCTGACTAGCGGGGGAAGTGAGCAGTTCTTC
-	TRBJ2-7	-	TRBV7-9	CASSLGGGLYEQYF	TGTGCCAGCAGCTTAGGCGGGGGCCTCTACGAGCAGTACTTC
TRBD1	TRBJ2-5	-	TRBV6-5	CASRGQGGGETQYF	TGTGCCAGCCGTGGACAGGGCGGTGGAGAGACCCAGTACTTC
TRBD1	TRBJ2-7	few	TRBV5-1	CASSLGTDYEQYF	TGCGCCAGCAGCCTAGGGACAGACTACGAGCAGTACTTC
TRBD1	TRBJ1-5	-	TRBV6-6	CASRRQGMVSQPQHF	TGTGCCAGCAGACGACAGGGAATGGTAAGCCAGCCCCAGCATTTT
TRBD1	TRBJ1-4	-	TRBV19	CASTPGDRAVKLFF	TGTGCCAGTACCCCTGGGGACAGGGCTGTAAAACTGTTTTTT
-	TRBJ2-2	-	TRBV30	CAWSVSASQGELFF	TGTGCCTGGAGTGTATCGGCTAGTCAAGGGGAGCTGTTTTTT
TRBD1	TRBJ1-2	-	TRBV5-1	CASSLEGAVGYTF	TGCGCCAGCAGCTTGGAGGGGGCGGTTGGCTACACCTTC
TRBD2	TRBJ2-7	-	TRBV6-5	CASSYGHSGGAYEQYF	TGTGCCAGCAGTTACGGGCATAGCGGGGGGGCTTACGAGCAGTACTTC